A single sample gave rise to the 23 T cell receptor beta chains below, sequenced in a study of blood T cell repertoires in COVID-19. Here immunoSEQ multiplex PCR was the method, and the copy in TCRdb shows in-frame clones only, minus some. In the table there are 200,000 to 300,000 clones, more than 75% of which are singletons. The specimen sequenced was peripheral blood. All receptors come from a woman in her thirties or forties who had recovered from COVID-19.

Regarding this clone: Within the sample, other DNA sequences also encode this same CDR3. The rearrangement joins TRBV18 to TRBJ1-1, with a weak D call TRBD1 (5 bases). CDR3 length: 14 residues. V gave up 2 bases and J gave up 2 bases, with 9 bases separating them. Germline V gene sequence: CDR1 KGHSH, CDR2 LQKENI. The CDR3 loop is CASSPGAGNTEAFF. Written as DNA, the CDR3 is TGTGCCAGCTCACCAGGGGCGGGAAACACTGAAGCTTTCTTT.

This chain's CDR3 is CASSIVGQGAGNTIYF. DNA for the CDR3: TGTGCCAGTAGTATAGTTGGGCAGGGGGCCGGAAACACCATATATTTT. The V and J genes are TRBV19 and TRBJ1-3; 8 positions match TRBD1. With V trimmed by 1 base and J by 4 bases, 6 bases remained unmatched. This CDR3 is built from 16 residues. Germline CDR1 reads LNHDA; CDR2 reads SQIVND (reference sequence).

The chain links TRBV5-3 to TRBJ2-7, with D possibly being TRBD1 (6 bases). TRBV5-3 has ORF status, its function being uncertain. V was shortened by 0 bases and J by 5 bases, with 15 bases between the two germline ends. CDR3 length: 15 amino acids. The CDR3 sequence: CARSLGGRWLDEQYV. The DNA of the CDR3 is TGTGCCAGAAGCTTGGGGGGGCGGTGGCTGGACGAGCAGTACGTC.

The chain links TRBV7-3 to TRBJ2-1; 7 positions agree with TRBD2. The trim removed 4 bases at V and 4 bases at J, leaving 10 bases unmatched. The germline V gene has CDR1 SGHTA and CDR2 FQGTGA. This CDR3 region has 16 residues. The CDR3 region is CASSSNAASGYNEQFF. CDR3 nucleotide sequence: TGTGCCAGCAGCTCCAACGCGGCTAGCGGATACAATGAGCAGTTCTTC.

CDR3 sequence: CAISGQGTGTEAFF. CDR3 nucleotides: TGTGCCATCAGTGGTCAGGGTACGGGCACTGAAGCTTTCTTT. The rearrangement uses TRBV10-3 and TRBJ1-1, with D maybe TRBD1 (5 bases). CDR1 and CDR2 (germline): ENHRY, SYGVKD. V lost 4 bases, J lost 4 bases, and 13 bases lay in between. The CDR3 runs to 14 residues.

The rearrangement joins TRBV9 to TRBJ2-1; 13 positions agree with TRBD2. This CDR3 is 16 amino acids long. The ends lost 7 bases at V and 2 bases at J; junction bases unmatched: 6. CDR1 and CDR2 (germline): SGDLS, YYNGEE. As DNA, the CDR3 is TGTGCCAGCTTAGGGGGACTAGCGGGACCCTACAATGAGCAGTTCTTC. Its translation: CASLGGLAGPYNEQFF. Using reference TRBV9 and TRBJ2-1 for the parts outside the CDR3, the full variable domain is DSGVTQTPKHLITATGQRVTLRCSPRSGDLSVYWYQQSLDQGLQFLIQYYNGEERAKGNILERFSAQQFPDLHSELNLSSLELGDSALYFCASLGGLAGPYNEQFFGPGTRLTVL.

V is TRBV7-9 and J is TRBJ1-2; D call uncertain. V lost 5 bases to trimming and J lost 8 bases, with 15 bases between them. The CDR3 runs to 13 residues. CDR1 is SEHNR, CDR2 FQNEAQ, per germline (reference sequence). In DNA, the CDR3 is TGTGCCAGCAGCCTGGAGGGCCCATGGGGCTACACCTTC. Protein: CASSLEGPWGYTF.

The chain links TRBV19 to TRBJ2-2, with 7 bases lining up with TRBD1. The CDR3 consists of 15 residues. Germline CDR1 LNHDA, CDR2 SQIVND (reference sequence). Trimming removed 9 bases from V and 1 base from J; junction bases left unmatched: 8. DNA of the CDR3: TGTGCCAGCGCCCCGGGACAGCTGAACACCGGGGAGCTGTTTTTT. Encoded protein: CASAPGQLNTGELFF.

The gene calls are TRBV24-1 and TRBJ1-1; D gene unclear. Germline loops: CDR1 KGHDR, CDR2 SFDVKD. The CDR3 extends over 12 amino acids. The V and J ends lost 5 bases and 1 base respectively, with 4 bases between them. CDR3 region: CATSGANTEAFF. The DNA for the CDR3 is TGTGCCACCAGTGGGGCGAACACTGAAGCTTTCTTT.

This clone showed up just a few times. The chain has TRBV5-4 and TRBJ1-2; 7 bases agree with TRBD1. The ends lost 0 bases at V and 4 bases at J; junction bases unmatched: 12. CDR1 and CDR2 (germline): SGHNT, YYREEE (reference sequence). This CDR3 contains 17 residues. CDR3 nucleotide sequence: TGTGCCAGCAGCTTGGGGCAGGGACAGCCGGCCCCCTATGGCTACACCTTC. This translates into CASSLGQGQPAPYGYTF.

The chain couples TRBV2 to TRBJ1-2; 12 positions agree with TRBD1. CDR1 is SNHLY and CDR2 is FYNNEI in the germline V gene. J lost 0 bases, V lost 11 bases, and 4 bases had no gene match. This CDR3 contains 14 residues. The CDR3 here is CAPGTGGPNYGYTF. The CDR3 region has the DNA TGTGCCCCCGGGACAGGGGGCCCTAACTATGGCTACACCTTC.

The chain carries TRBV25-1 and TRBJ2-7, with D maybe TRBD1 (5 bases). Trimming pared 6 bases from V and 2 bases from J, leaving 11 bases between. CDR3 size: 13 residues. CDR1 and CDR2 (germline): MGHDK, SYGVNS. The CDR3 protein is CASSWGGAYEQYF. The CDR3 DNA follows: TGTGCCAGCAGCTGGGGCGGAGCCTACGAGCAGTACTTC.

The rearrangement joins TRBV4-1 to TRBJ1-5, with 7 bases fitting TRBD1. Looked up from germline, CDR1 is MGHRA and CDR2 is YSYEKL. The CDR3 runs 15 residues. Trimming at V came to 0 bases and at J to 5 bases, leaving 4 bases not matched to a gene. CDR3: CASSQEGQGDQPQHF. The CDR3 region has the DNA TGCGCCAGCAGCCAAGAGGGGCAGGGGGATCAGCCCCAGCATTTT.

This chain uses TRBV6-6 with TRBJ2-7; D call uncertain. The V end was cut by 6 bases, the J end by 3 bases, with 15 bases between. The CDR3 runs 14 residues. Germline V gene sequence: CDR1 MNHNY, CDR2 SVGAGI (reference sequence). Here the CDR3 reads CASSNNHGYYEQYF. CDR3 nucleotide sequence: TGTGCCAGCAGCAACAACCACGGGTACTACGAGCAGTACTTC.

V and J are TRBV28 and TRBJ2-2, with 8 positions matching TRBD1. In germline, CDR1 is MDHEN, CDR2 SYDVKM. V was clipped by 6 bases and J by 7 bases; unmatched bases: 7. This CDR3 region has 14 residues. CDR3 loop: CASSHRGLGGELFF. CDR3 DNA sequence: TGTGCCAGCAGCCACAGGGGGTTAGGCGGGGAGCTGTTTTTT.

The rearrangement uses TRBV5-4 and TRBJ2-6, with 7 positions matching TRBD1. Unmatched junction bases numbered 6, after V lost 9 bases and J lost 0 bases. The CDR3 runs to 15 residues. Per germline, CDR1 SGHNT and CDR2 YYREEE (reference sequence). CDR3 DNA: TGTGCCACGCACAGGGGACGCTCTGGGGCCAACGTCCTGACTTTC. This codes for CATHRGRSGANVLTF.

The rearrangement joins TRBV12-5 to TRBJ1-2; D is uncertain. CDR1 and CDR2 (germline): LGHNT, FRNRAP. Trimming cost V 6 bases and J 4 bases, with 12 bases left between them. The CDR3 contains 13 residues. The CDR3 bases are TGTGCTAGTGGCCCCGGGGATTCCTATGGCTACACCTTC. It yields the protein CASGPGDSYGYTF. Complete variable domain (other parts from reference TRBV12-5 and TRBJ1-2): DARVTQTPRHKVTEMGQEVTMRCQPILGHNTVFWYRQTMMQGLELLAYFRNRAPLDDSGMPKDRFSAEMPDATLATLKIQPSEPRDSAVYFCASGPGDSYGYTFGSGTRLTVV.

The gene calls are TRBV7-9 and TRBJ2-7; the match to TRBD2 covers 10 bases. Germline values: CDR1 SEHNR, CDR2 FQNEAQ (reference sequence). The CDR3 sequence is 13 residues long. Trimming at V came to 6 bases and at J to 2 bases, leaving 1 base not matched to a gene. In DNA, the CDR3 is TGTGCCAGCAGACTAGCGGGAACCTACGAGCAGTACTTC. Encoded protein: CASRLAGTYEQYF.

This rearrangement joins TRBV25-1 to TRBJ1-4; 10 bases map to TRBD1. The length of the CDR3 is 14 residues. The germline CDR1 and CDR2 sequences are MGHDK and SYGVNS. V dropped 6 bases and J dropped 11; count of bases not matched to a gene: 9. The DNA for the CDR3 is TGTGCCAGCAGCCCACCGGGACAGGGGCCCAAACTGTTTTTT. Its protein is CASSPPGQGPKLFF.

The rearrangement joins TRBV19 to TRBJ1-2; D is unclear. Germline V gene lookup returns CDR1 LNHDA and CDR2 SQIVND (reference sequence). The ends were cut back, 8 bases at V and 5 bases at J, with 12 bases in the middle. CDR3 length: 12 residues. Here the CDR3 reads CASRWLGYGYTF. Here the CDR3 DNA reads TGTGCCAGTCGGTGGCTCGGGTATGGCTACACCTTC.

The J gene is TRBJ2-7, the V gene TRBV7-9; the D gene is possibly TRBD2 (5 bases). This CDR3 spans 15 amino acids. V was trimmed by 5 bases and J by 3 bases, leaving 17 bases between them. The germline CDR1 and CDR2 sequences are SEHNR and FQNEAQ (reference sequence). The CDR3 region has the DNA TGTGCCAGCAGCCCCGGGCTGCGGGCGCGCTACGAGCAGTACTTC. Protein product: CASSPGLRARYEQYF.

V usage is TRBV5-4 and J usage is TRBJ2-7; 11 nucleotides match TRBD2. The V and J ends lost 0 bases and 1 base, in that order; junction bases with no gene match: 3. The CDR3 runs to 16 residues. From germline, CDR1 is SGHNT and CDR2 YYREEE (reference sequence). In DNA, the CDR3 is TGTGCCAGCAGCTTGGGTCCTAGCGGGAGGTCCTACGAGCAGTACTTC. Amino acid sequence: CASSLGPSGRSYEQYF.

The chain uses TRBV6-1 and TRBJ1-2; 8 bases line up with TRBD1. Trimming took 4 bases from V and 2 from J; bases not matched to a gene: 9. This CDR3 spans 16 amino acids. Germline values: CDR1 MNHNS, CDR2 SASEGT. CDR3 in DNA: TGTGCCAGCAGTGTACAACCGGGACAGGCGAACTATGGCTACACCTTC. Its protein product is CASSVQPGQANYGYTF.